This T cell receptor beta chain was captured in a study of cytomegalovirus exposure and HLA in healthy donors. Findings of the study overall: In a later analysis, TCR association rates varied by HLA locus: DRB1 most, HLA-C fewest. Associated with cytomegalovirus, according to the listing, were about 160 TCR beta chains.

Points on this clone: Antigen unknown.

Primers: 60 Vbeta forward and 13 Jbeta reverse. Some clones are missing from TCRdb's copy, which holds only in-frame ones; the method was immunoSEQ multiplex PCR. This table has some 220,000 clones, around nine tenths appearing once. V shed 3 bases, J shed 3 bases, and the junction held 13 bases outside the gene matches. This CDR3 has 18 amino acids. CDR1 is MGHRA and CDR2 is YSYEKL in the germline V gene. The rearrangement uses TRBV4-1 and TRBJ1-1; 10 positions agree with TRBD1. Material for sequencing was PBMCs. The TCR was taken from a woman aged 18-29 years in good health and CMV-seronegative. The CDR3 DNA reads as TGCGCCAGCAGCCATTTGACAGGGGGCGAGGGAAGATACACTGAAGCTTTCTTT. It yields the protein CASSHLTGGEGRYTEAFF.